Listed below are T cell receptor beta chains from one sample, sequenced in a study of blood T cell repertoires in COVID-19. Using immunoSEQ multiplex PCR, the repertoire was profiled, and TCRdb retains in-frame clones only, with some absent. The data hold a few hundred thousand clones, with 85% to 90% observed a single time. Sequenced input: PBMCs or T cells enriched from blood (not recorded which). These receptors all come from a woman between 50 and 59 years old who had been exposed to COVID-19. The CDR3 runs from the conserved cysteine through the conserved F or W. The D gene is left open where the match is weak. Not all rows give a size; the values are once, few, many and, for expanded clones, a class.

.	TRBJ2-7	TRBV6-5	.	CASSQGASYEQYF	TGTGCCAGCAGTCAGGGTGCCTCCTACGAGCAGTACTTC
.	TRBJ2-1	TRBV6-5	TRBD2	CASSGGGHEQFF	TGTGCCAGCAGCGGGGGGGGACATGAGCAGTTCTTC
.	TRBJ2-1	TRBV18	TRBD1	CASSRGTGANYNNEQFF	TGTGCCAGCTCACGGGGGACAGGGGCAAATTACAACAATGAGCAGTTCTTC
.	TRBJ2-7	TRBV6-5	TRBD2	CASRRGDISYEQYF	TGTGCCAGCAGGCGGGGGGACATATCCTACGAGCAGTACTTC
once	TRBJ1-4	TRBV7-9	TRBD1	CASSLGTGGNEKLFF	TGTGCCAGCAGCTTAGGGACAGGGGGGAATGAAAAACTGTTTTTT
.	TRBJ1-2	TRBV13	.	CASSITTAGYTF	TGTGCCAGCAGCATCACTACGGCCGGCTACACCTTC
.	TRBJ1-5	TRBV9	.	CASSVEPLGQPQHF	TGTGCCAGCAGCGTAGAACCCCTCGGTCAGCCCCAGCATTTT
.	TRBJ2-7	TRBV20-1	.	CSASPGGSYEQYF	TGCAGTGCTAGTCCCGGGGGATCCTACGAGCAGTACTTC
.	TRBJ1-4	TRBV5-3	.	CARSLRSEKLFF	TGTGCCAGAAGCCTCAGGTCTGAAAAACTGTTTTTT
.	TRBJ1-6	TRBV19	TRBD1	CASSIGRGSSYNSPLHF	TGTGCCAGTAGTATTGGCAGGGGGAGCTCCTATAATTCACCCCTCCACTTT
.	TRBJ2-4	TRBV3-1/TRBV3-2	TRBD2	CASTQYYSGGAKNIQYF	TGTGCCAGCACTCAATATTACAGCGGGGGGGCCAAAAACATTCAGTACTTC
once	TRBJ1-2	TRBV4-1	.	CASSQDRAGPVYGYTF	TGCGCCAGCAGCCAAGATCGGGCAGGGCCCGTATATGGCTACACCTTC
.	TRBJ2-1	TRBV5-1	.	CASSFSDSYNEQFF	TGCGCCAGCAGCTTCTCGGACAGCTACAATGAGCAGTTCTTC
.	TRBJ2-5	TRBV5-6	.	CASSPPGWQETQYF	TGTGCCAGCAGCCCCCCCGGGTGGCAAGAGACCCAGTACTTC
.	TRBJ2-3	TRBV7-8	TRBD2	CASSPRLAGAKGTDTQYF	TGTGCCAGCAGCCCGCGACTAGCGGGGGCGAAGGGGACAGATACGCAGTATTTT
.	TRBJ2-7	TRBV5-8	TRBD1	CASSSLDRVEQYF	TGTGCCAGCAGCTCCCTCGACAGGGTCGAGCAGTACTTC
.	TRBJ2-7	TRBV28	.	CASTDSPQGNYEQYF	TGTGCCAGCACCGACAGCCCCCAGGGAAACTACGAGCAGTACTTC
.	TRBJ2-1	TRBV21-1	.	CASSKAKGLAGGHLENEQFF	TGTGCCAGCAGCAAAGCGAAGGGACTAGCGGGGGGCCATCTTGAGAATGAGCAGTTCTTC
.	TRBJ2-7	TRBV11-2	.	CASSPVVARSYEQYF	TGTGCCAGCAGCCCAGTCGTAGCTAGGTCCTACGAGCAGTACTTC
.	TRBJ1-1	TRBV5-1	.	CASSLVVGATEAFF	TGCGCCAGCAGCTTGGTAGTGGGCGCGACTGAAGCTTTCTTT
.	TRBJ1-2	TRBV27	TRBD1	CASSPRDRYYGYTF	TGTGCCAGCAGCCCCCGGGACAGGTATTATGGCTACACCTTC
.	TRBJ1-2	TRBV18	.	CASSTGSNYGYTF	TGTGCCAGCTCAACGGGATCGAACTATGGCTACACCTTC
.	TRBJ2-7	TRBV5-1	.	CASSLKLDPYEQYF	TGCGCCAGCAGCCTAAAACTCGATCCGTACGAGCAGTACTTC
.	TRBJ2-3	TRBV19	TRBD2	CAIGLADTQYF	TGTGCCATTGGACTAGCAGATACGCAGTATTTT
.	TRBJ1-6	TRBV19	.	CASSSGGDSPLHF	TGTGCCAGTAGTAGCGGCGGCGATTCACCCCTCCACTTT
.	TRBJ2-5	TRBV11-3	TRBD2	CASSRAGDETQYF	TGTGCCAGCAGCCGAGCGGGGGACGAGACCCAGTACTTC